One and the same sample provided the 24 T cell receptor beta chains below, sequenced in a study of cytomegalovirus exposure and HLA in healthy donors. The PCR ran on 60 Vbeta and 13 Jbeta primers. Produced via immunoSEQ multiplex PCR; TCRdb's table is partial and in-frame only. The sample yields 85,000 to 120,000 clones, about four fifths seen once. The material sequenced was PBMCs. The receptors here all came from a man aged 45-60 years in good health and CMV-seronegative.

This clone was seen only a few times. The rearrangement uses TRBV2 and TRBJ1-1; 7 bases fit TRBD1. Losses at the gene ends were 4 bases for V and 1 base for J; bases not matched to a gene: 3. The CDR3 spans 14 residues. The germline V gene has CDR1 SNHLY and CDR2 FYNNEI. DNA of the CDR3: TGTGCCAGCAGTGTCGGGACAGAGAACACTGAAGCTTTCTTT. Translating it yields CASSVGTENTEAFF.

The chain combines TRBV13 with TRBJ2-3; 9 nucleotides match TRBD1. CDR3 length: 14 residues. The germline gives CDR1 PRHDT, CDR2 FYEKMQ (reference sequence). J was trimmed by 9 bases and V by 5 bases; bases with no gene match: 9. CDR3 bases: TGTGCCAGCAGCCCGGACAGGGGCCCCACGACGCAGTATTTT. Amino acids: CASSPDRGPTTQYF.

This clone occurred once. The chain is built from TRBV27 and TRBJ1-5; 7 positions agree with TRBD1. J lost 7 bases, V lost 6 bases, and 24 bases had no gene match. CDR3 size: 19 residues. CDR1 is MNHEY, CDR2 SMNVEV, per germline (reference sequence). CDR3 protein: CASSPLHQLPSTGRQPQHF. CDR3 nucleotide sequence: TGTGCCAGCAGCCCGCTCCACCAACTCCCTTCGACAGGGCGGCAGCCCCAGCATTTT.

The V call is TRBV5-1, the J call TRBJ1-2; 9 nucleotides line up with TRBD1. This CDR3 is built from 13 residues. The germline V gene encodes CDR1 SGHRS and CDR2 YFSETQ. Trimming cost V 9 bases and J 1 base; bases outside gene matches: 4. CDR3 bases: TGCGCCACCCGGACAGGGGATAACTATGGCTACACCTTC. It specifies CATRTGDNYGYTF.

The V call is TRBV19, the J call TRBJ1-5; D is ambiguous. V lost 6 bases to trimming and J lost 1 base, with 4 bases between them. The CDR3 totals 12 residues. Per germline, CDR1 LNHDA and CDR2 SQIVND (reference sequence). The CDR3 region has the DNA TGTGCCAGTAGAACAAGCAATCAGCCCCAGCATTTT. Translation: CASRTSNQPQHF.

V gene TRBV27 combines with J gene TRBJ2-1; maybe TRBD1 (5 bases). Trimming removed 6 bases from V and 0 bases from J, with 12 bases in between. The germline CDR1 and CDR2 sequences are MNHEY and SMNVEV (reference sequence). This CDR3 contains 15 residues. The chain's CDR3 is CASSLQVNSYNEQFF. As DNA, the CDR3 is TGTGCCAGCAGCCTACAGGTTAACTCCTACAATGAGCAGTTCTTC.

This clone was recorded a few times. The chain's CDR3 is CASSTLRDTFTDTQYF. The DNA for the CDR3 is TGTGCCAGTAGTACCCTCCGGGACACATTTACAGATACGCAGTATTTT. The V gene is TRBV19, the J gene TRBJ2-3, with D tentatively TRBD1 (6 bases). V lost 4 bases, J lost 3 bases, and 17 bases lay in between. CDR1 LNHDA and CDR2 SQIVND come from the germline V gene (reference sequence). There are 16 residues in the CDR3. The whole variable domain, remainder taken from reference TRBV19 and TRBJ2-3, is DGGITQSPKYLFRKEGQNVTLSCEQNLNHDAMYWYRQDPGQGLRLIYYSQIVNDFQKGDIAEGYSVSREKKESFPLTVTSAQKNPTAFYLCASSTLRDTFTDTQYFGPGTRLTVL.

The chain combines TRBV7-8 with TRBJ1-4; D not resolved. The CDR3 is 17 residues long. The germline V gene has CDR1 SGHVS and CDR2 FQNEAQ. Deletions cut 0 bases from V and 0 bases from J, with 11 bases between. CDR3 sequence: CASSLAPTGATNEKLFF. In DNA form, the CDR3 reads TGTGCCAGCAGCTTAGCCCCTACGGGAGCAACTAATGAAAAACTGTTTTTT.

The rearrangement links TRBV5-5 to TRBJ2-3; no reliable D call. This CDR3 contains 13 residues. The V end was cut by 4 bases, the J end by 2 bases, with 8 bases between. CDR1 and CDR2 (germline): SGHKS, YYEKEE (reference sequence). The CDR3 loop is CASSPGPTDTQYF. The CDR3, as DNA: TGTGCCAGCAGCCCAGGCCCCACAGATACGCAGTATTTT.

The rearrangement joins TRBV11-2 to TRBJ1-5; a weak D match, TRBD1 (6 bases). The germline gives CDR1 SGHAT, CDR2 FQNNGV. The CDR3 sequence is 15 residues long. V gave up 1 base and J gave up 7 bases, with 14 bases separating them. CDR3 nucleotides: TGTGCCAGCAGCTTAGTTGCGGGGGCGGCGCAGCCCCAGCATTTT. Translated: CASSLVAGAAQPQHF.

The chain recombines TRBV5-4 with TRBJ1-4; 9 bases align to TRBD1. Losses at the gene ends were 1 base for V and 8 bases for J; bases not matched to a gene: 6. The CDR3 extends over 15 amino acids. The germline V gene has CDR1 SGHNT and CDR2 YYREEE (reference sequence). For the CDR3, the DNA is TGTGCCAGCAGCTTGCCGGGACAGGGATGGGAAAAACTGTTTTTT. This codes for CASSLPGQGWEKLFF.

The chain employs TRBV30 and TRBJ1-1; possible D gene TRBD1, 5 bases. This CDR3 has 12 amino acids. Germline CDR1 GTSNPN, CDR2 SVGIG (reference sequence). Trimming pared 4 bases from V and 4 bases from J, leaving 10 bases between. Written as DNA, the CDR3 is TGTGCCTGGATGGGGAGGGGCACTGAAGCTTTCTTT. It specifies CAWMGRGTEAFF. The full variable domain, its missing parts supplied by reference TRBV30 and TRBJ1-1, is SQTIHQWPATLVQPVGSPLSLECTVEGTSNPNLYWYRQAAGRGLQLLFYSVGIGQISSEVPQNLSASRPQDRQFILSSKKLLLSDSGFYLCAWMGRGTEAFFGQGTRLTVV.

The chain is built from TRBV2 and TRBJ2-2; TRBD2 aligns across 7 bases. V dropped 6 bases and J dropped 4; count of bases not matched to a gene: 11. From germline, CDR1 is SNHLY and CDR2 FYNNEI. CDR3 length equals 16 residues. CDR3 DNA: TGTGCCAGCAGCGCGACGAGGACGGGGGGCACCGGGGAGCTGTTTTTT. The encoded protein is CASSATRTGGTGELFF.

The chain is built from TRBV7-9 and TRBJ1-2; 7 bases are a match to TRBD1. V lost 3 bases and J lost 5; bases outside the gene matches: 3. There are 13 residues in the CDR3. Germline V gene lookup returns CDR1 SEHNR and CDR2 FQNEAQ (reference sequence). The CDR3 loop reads CASSFDRAYGYTF. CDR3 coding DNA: TGTGCCAGCAGCTTTGACAGGGCTTATGGCTACACCTTC. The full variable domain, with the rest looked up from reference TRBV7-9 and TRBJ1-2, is DTGVSQNPRHKITKRGQNVTFRCDPISEHNRLYWYRQTLGQGPEFLTYFQNEAQLEKSRLLSDRFSAERPKGSFSTLEIQRTEQGDSAMYLCASSFDRAYGYTFGSGTRLTVV.

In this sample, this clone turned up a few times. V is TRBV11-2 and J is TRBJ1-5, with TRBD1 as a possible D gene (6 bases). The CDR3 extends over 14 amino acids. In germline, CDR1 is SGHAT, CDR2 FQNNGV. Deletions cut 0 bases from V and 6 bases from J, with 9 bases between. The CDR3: CASSLDPGVQPQHF. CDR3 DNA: TGTGCCAGCAGCTTAGATCCAGGGGTTCAGCCCCAGCATTTT. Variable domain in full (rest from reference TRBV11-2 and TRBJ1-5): EAGVAQSPRYKIIEKRQSVAFWCNPISGHATLYWYQQILGQGPKLLIQFQNNGVVDDSQLPKDRFSAERLKGVDSTLKIQPAKLEDSAVYLCASSLDPGVQPQHFGDGTRLSIL.

The CDR3 bases are TGCGCCAGCAGCATAGGACAGGGGTGGCAAGAGACCCAGTACTTC. Its translation is CASSIGQGWQETQYF. This sequence joins TRBV5-1 and TRBJ2-5; 9 nucleotides agree with TRBD1. Germline CDR1 is SGHRS and CDR2 is YFSETQ. This CDR3 contains 15 residues. J gave up 2 bases and V 4 bases, and 6 bases lay outside the gene matches. The full variable domain, its missing parts supplied by reference TRBV5-1 and TRBJ2-5, is KAGVTQTPRYLIKTRGQQVTLSCSPISGHRSVSWYQQTPGQGLQFLFEYFSETQRNKGNFPGRFSGRQFSNSRSEMNVSTLELGDSALYLCASSIGQGWQETQYFGPGTRLLVL.

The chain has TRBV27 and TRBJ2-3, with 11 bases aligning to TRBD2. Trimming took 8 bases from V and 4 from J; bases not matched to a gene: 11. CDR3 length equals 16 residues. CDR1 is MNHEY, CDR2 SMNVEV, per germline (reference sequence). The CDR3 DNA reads TGTGCCAGCTCAGGGGTGCTAGCGGGGGGCGCAGATACGCAGTATTTT. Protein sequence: CASSGVLAGGADTQYF.

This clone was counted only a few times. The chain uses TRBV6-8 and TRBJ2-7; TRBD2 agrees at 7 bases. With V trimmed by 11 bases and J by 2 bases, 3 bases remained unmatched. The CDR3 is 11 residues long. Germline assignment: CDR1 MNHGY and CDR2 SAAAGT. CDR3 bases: TGTGCCTACGGGGGGACCTACGAGCAGTACGTC. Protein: CAYGGTYEQYV.

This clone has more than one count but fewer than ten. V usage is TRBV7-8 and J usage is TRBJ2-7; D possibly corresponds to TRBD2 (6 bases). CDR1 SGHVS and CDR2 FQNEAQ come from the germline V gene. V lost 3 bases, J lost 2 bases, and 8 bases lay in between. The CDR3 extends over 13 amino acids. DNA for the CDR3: TGTGCCAGCAGCTTTTCGGGAGCCTACGAGCAGTACGTC. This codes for CASSFSGAYEQYV.

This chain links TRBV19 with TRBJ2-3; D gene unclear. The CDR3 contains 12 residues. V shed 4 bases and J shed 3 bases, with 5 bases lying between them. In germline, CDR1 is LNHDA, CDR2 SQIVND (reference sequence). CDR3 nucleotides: TGTGCCAGTAGTACACGGACAGATACGCAGTATTTT. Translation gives CASSTRTDTQYF.

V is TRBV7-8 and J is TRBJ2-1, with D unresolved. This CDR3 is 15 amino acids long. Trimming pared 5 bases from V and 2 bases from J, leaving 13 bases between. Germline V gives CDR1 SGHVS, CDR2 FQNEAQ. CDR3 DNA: TGTGCCAGCAGCCTCGGTCGACTTACCTACAATGAGCAGTTCTTC. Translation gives CASSLGRLTYNEQFF.

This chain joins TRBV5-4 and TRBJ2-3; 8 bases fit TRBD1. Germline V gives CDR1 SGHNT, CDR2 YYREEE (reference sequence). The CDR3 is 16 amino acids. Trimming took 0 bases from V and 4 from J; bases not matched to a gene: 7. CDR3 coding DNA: TGTGCCAGCAGCTTGGAAAGGGACAGGTACGCAGATACGCAGTATTTT. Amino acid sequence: CASSLERDRYADTQYF.

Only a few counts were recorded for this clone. The CDR3 reads CASSPGGTNEKLFF. Written as DNA, the CDR3 is TGCGCCAGCAGCCCCGGTGGAACTAATGAAAAACTGTTTTTT. The J gene is TRBJ1-4, the V gene TRBV4-1; D unresolved. Germline values: CDR1 MGHRA, CDR2 YSYEKL. V dropped 4 bases and J dropped 1 base, with 7 bases sitting between them. CDR3 length: 14 amino acids.

The CDR3 sequence is CASSKGAGTEAFF. Here the CDR3 DNA reads TGTGCCAGCAGCAAGGGGGCAGGGACTGAAGCTTTCTTT. The chain recombines TRBV6-5 with TRBJ1-1, with 7 nucleotides matching TRBD1. The V segment lost 6 bases and the J segment 5 bases; nucleotides outside the gene matches: 6. The CDR3 has 13 residues. CDR1 and CDR2 from the germline V gene are MNHEY and SVGAGI.